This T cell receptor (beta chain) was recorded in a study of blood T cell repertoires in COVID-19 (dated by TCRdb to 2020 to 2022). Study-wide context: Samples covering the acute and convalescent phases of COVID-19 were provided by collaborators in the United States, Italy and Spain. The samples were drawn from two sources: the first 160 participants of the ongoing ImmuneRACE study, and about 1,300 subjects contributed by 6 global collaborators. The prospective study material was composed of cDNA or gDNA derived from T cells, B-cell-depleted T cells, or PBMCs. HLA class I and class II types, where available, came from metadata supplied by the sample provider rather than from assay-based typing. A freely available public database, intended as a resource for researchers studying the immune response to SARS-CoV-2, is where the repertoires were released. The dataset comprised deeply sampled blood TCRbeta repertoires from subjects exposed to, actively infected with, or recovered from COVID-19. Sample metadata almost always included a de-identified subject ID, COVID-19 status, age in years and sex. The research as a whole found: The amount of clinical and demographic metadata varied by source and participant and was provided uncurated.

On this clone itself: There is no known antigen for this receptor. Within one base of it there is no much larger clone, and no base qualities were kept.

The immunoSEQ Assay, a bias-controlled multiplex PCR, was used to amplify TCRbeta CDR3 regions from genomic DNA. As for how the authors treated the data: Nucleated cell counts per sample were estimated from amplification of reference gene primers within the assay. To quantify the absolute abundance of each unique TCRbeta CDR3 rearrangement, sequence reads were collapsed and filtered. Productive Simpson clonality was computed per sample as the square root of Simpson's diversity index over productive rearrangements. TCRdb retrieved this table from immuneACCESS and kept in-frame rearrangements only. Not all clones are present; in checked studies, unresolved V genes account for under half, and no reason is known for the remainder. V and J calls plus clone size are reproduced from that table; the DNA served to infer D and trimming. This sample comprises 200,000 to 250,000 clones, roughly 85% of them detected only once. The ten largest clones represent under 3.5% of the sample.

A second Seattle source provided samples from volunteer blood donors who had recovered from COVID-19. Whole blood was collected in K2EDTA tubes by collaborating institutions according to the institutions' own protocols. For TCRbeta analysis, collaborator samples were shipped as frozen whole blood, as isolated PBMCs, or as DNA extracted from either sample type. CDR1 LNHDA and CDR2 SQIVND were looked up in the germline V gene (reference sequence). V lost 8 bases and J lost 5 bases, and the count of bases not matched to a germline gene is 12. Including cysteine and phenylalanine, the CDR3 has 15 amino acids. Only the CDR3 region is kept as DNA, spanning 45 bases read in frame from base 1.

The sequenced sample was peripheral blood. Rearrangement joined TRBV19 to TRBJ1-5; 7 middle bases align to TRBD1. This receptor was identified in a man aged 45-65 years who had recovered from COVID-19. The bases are TGTGCCAGTCTCTCTTGGTGGGACAGCCATCAGCCCCAGCATTTT. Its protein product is CASLSWWDSHQPQHF.